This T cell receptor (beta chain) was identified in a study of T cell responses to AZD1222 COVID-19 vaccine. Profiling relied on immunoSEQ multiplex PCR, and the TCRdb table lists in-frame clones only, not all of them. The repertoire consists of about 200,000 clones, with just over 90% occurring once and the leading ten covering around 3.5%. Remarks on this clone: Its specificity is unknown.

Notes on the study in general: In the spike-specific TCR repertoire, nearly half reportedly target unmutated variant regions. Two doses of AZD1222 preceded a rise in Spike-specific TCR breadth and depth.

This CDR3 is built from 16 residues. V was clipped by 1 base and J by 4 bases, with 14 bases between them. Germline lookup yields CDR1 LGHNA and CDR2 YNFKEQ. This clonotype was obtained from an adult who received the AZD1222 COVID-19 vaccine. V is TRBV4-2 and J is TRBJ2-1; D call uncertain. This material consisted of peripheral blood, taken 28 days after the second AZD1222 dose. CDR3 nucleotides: TGTGCCAGCAGCCAAGGTAGACTTTCCACTTACAATGAGCAGTTCTTC. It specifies CASSQGRLSTYNEQFF.